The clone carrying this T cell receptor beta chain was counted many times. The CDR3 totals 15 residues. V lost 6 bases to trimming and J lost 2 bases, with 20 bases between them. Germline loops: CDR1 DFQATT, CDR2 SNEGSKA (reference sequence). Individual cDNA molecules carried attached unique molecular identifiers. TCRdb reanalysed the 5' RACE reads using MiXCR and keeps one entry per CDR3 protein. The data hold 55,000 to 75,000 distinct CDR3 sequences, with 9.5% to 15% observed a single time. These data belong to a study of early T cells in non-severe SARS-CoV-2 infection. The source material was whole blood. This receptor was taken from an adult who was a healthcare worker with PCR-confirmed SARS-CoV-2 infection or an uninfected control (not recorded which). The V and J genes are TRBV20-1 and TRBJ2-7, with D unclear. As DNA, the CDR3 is TGCAGTGCAAGAAAGTCGTCAGCCTTCACCTACGAGCAGTACTTC. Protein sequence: CSARKSSAFTYEQYF.